Sequencing of this T cell receptor beta chain was carried out in a study of cytomegalovirus exposure and HLA in healthy donors. 13 Jbeta primers and 60 Vbeta primers were used for the PCR. The data were produced by immunoSEQ multiplex PCR, yet TCRdb's version contains in-frame clones alone and is incomplete. The repertoire has 30,000 to 45,000 clones, 70% to 90% of them found once; the top ten carry approximately 10%. J gave up 7 bases and V 4 bases, and 8 bases lay outside the gene matches. Germline-derived CDR1 and CDR2 are SGHRS and YFSETQ. The CDR3 is made up of 16 amino acids. On this clone: Its antigen is still unknown.

Regarding the study as a whole: Being productive about 87% or about 30% of the time was typical of most TCR beta V segments in an earlier analysis. In vitro work confirmed that three CMV-associated chains recognize CMV antigens. One later analysis reportedly identified an Asian-associated ancestry cluster that showed fewer N-insertions than the approximately 710-donor mean.

Healthy bone marrow donors supplied every sample. The TCR sequence derives from a woman in her thirties or forties in good health and CMV-seropositive. Sequenced sample: PBMCs. The rearrangement uses TRBV5-1 and TRBJ2-2; 12 bases are shared with TRBD2. The CDR3 sequence is CASSTLAGGHGGELFF. In nucleotides, the CDR3 is TGCGCCAGCAGCACCCTAGCGGGGGGGCATGGCGGGGAGCTGTTTTTT.